A single sample is the source of the 23 T cell receptor beta chains below, sequenced in a study of blood T cell repertoires in COVID-19. Profiled with immunoSEQ multiplex PCR; TCRdb holds only in-frame clones, not every one. The sample has roughly 98,000 clones; about 92% are singletons. The sample taken for sequencing was peripheral blood. All receptors come from an older woman with active COVID-19.

The rearrangement uses TRBV7-9 and TRBJ1-6; the D gene is possibly TRBD1 (6 bases). Trimming removed 7 bases from V and 7 bases from J, with 11 bases in between. The germline gives CDR1 SEHNR, CDR2 FQNEAQ (reference sequence). The CDR3 contains 13 residues. The CDR3 loop reads CASTNRENSPLHF. The CDR3 coding sequence is TGTGCCAGCACTAACAGGGAAAATTCACCCCTCCACTTT.

This chain joins TRBV10-3 and TRBJ2-3; TRBD1 aligns across 10 bases. The ends lost 10 bases at V and 6 bases at J; junction bases unmatched: 13. Looked up from germline, CDR1 is ENHRY and CDR2 is SYGVKD. The CDR3 loop spans 15 amino acids. The CDR3, as DNA: TGTGCCAGCCGGGACAGGGGATTAGTCATGGATACGCAGTATTTT. It specifies CASRDRGLVMDTQYF.

The rearrangement links TRBV9 to TRBJ1-2; 7 bases line up with TRBD1. Germline values: CDR1 SGDLS, CDR2 YYNGEE. The V segment lost 1 base and the J segment 3 bases; nucleotides outside the gene matches: 0. The CDR3 runs 13 residues. CDR3 DNA: TGTGCCAGCAGCGTAACAGGGGACTATGGCTACACCTTC. This gives the protein CASSVTGDYGYTF.

V usage is TRBV5-1 and J usage is TRBJ2-3; 11 bases match TRBD1. Trimming at V came to 4 bases and at J to 4 bases, leaving 8 bases not matched to a gene. The length of the CDR3 is 16 residues. Germline assignment: CDR1 SGHRS and CDR2 YFSETQ. The CDR3 region is CASSMQGQGAADTQYF. The CDR3 DNA reads TGCGCCAGCAGCATGCAAGGACAGGGGGCGGCAGATACGCAGTATTTT.

This clone was seen just once. In DNA form, the CDR3 reads TGTGCCAGCAGTGAATTTGGGGAGTCTAACTATGGCTACACCTTC. Translated, it gives CASSEFGESNYGYTF. V gene TRBV6-1 combines with J gene TRBJ1-2, with D uncertain. The CDR3 contains 15 residues. Germline values: CDR1 MNHNS, CDR2 SASEGT. The V gene lost 2 bases and the J gene lost 0 bases, with 10 bases spanning the gap.

The genes are TRBV2 and TRBJ1-1; no clear D gene. The CDR3 has 13 residues. Trimming pared 8 bases from V and 1 base from J, leaving 11 bases between. Germline V gene sequence: CDR1 SNHLY, CDR2 FYNNEI. In nucleotides, the CDR3 is TGTGCCAGCGGCCCGGAGGGGAACACTGAAGCTTTCTTT. Protein sequence: CASGPEGNTEAFF.

This chain joins TRBV10-3 and TRBJ1-5, with D hard to call. CDR3 length: 13 amino acids. Germline-derived CDR1 and CDR2 are ENHRY and SYGVKD. V was pared by 2 bases and J by 6 bases, with 8 bases between. The CDR3 sequence: CAISEEAVQPQHF. CDR3 DNA: TGTGCCATCAGTGAGGAGGCAGTTCAGCCCCAGCATTTT.

The V gene is TRBV5-1, the J gene TRBJ2-6; 9 bases map to TRBD2. CDR3 size: 17 residues. Per germline, CDR1 SGHRS and CDR2 YFSETQ. The V gene end was trimmed by 4 bases and the J gene end by 2 bases; junction bases not matched to a gene: 7. The CDR3 DNA reads TGCGCCAGCAGCCGACTAGCGGATCCTACTGGGGCCAACGTCCTGACTTTC. It codes for CASSRLADPTGANVLTF.

The genes are TRBV5-1 and TRBJ1-4, with a weak D call TRBD1 (6 bases). Germline-derived CDR1 and CDR2 are SGHRS and YFSETQ. The V end lost 4 bases, the J end lost 0 bases, and 7 bases lay between the germline ends. The length of the CDR3 is 14 residues. This CDR3 reads CASSGTSTNEKLFF. Written as DNA, the CDR3 is TGCGCCAGCAGCGGGACATCAACTAATGAAAAACTGTTTTTT. Complete variable domain (other parts from reference TRBV5-1 and TRBJ1-4): KAGVTQTPRYLIKTRGQQVTLSCSPISGHRSVSWYQQTPGQGLQFLFEYFSETQRNKGNFPGRFSGRQFSNSRSEMNVSTLELGDSALYLCASSGTSTNEKLFFGSGTQLSVL.

The chain has TRBV28 and TRBJ2-1, with 7 nucleotides matching TRBD2. Germline V lookup: CDR1 MDHEN, CDR2 SYDVKM. V was clipped by 3 bases and J by 4 bases; unmatched bases: 9. CDR3 length equals 16 residues. Here the CDR3 reads CASSFFASGGYNEQFF. The DNA for the CDR3 is TGTGCCAGCAGTTTTTTCGCTAGCGGAGGTTACAATGAGCAGTTCTTC.

Only a few counts were recorded for this clone. The V gene is TRBV7-9, the J gene TRBJ2-5, with D tentatively TRBD1 (7 bases). The CDR3 has 15 residues. CDR1 is SEHNR, CDR2 FQNEAQ, per germline (reference sequence). Trimming took off 2 bases at V and 4 bases at J, with 14 bases between the two ends. For the CDR3, the DNA is TGTGCCAGCAGCTTAACCAGGGGGAGGCGAGAGACCCAGTACTTC. As protein: CASSLTRGRRETQYF.

This sequence joins TRBV5-6 and TRBJ2-1; tentative D call: TRBD2 (6 bases). The CDR3 totals 15 residues. Germline loops: CDR1 SGHDT, CDR2 YYEEEE. V was shortened by 1 base and J by 9 bases, with 17 bases between the two germline ends. The CDR3 DNA reads TGTGCCAGCAGCTTGAATGCGGGACCTTTTAGTGAGCAGTTCTTC. Translating gives CASSLNAGPFSEQFF.

This clone was found a few times. The genes are TRBV27 and TRBJ2-4; TRBD1 might be the D (6 bases). Per germline, CDR1 MNHEY and CDR2 SMNVEV (reference sequence). CDR3 length equals 16 residues. V was cut by 3 bases and J by 1 base, with 13 bases left in between. CDR3 DNA: TGTGCCAGCAGTTTGACCAGGGGTGCGGCCAAAAACATTCAGTACTTC. Protein: CASSLTRGAAKNIQYF.

The CDR3: CASSVGTGDYYEQYF. The CDR3 coding sequence is TGTGCCAGCAGCGTTGGGACAGGGGACTACTACGAGCAGTACTTC. The genes are TRBV9 and TRBJ2-7, with 10 bases that match TRBD1. The CDR3 contains 15 residues. V shed 2 bases and J 3 bases; nucleotides not matched to a gene: 5. Germline V gene sequence: CDR1 SGDLS, CDR2 YYNGEE.

The rearrangement links TRBV19 to TRBJ1-6, with TRBD1 as a possible D gene (5 bases). With 5 bases removed from V and 13 bases from J, the gap between germline ends came to 12 bases. Germline V gene lookup returns CDR1 LNHDA and CDR2 SQIVND (reference sequence). This CDR3 is 12 amino acids long. CDR3 loop: CASSARDFPLHF. CDR3 DNA sequence: TGTGCCAGTAGTGCCAGGGACTTCCCCCTCCACTTT.

The V and J genes are TRBV7-2 and TRBJ2-5; TRBD2 matches 9 bases. Per the germline V gene, CDR1 is SGHTA and CDR2 is FQGNSA. V was pared by 1 base and J by 1 base, with 13 bases of the junction left unmatched. This CDR3 has 19 residues. CDR3: CASSLVQYSGRPSQETQYF. CDR3 nucleotides: TGTGCCAGCAGCTTAGTACAATATAGCGGGAGACCCTCCCAAGAGACCCAGTACTTC. The complete variable domain, with remaining parts taken from reference TRBV7-2 and TRBJ2-5, reads GAGVSQSPSNKVTEKGKDVELRCDPISGHTALYWYRQSLGQGLEFLIYFQGNSAPDKSGLPSDRFSAERTGGSVSTLTIQRTQQEDSAVYLCASSLVQYSGRPSQETQYFGPGTRLLVL.

This clone was seen a single time. This CDR3 reads CASRPPLVRDSPLHF. CDR3 DNA: TGTGCCAGCAGGCCTCCCCTTGTCCGGGATTCACCCCTCCACTTT. This sequence joins TRBV28 and TRBJ1-6; D is undetermined. The germline V gene has CDR1 MDHEN and CDR2 SYDVKM. This CDR3 has 15 residues. Trimming left V 6 bases short and J 8 bases short, with 17 bases between.

CDR3 in DNA: TGCGCCAGCAGCTTTTCGGCACAGGGGTCGGCTTTCTTT. It translates to CASSFSAQGSAFF. The V call is TRBV5-1, the J call TRBJ1-1; 7 bases line up with TRBD1. The germline V gene has CDR1 SGHRS and CDR2 YFSETQ. V gave up 2 bases and J gave up 11 bases; unmatched junction bases: 9. The CDR3 has 13 amino acids.

The chain recombines TRBV5-1 with TRBJ2-5; TRBD1 agrees at 8 bases. Germline V gives CDR1 SGHRS, CDR2 YFSETQ. The CDR3 length is 15 residues. Trimming took 2 bases from V and 5 from J; bases not matched to a gene: 8. CDR3 sequence (DNA): TGCGCCAGCAGCTTCGGGCGGACAGGGATGGAGACCCAGTACTTC. Amino acids: CASSFGRTGMETQYF. Combining the CDR3 with reference TRBV5-1 and TRBJ2-5 gives the whole variable domain KAGVTQTPRYLIKTRGQQVTLSCSPISGHRSVSWYQQTPGQGLQFLFEYFSETQRNKGNFPGRFSGRQFSNSRSEMNVSTLELGDSALYLCASSFGRTGMETQYFGPGTRLLVL.

The J gene is TRBJ1-2, the V gene TRBV5-4; a weak D match, TRBD1 (6 bases). Germline V lookup: CDR1 SGHNT, CDR2 YYREEE (reference sequence). Trimming took 4 bases from V and 5 from J, leaving 15 bases between them. The CDR3 spans 14 residues. The CDR3 loop is CASSQAGTIYGYTF. As DNA, the CDR3 is TGTGCCAGCAGCCAGGCCGGGACAATTTATGGCTACACCTTC.

The chain carries TRBV19 and TRBJ2-3; D might be TRBD1 (6 bases). The CDR3 consists of 15 residues. V lost 5 bases to trimming and J lost 0 bases, with 12 bases between them. Germline V gene sequence: CDR1 LNHDA, CDR2 SQIVND (reference sequence). The CDR3 loop reads CASSLTGFSTDTQYF. The CDR3 nucleotides read TGTGCCAGTAGTCTAACAGGGTTTAGCACAGATACGCAGTATTTT. Together with reference TRBV19 and TRBJ2-3, the CDR3 gives the full variable domain: DGGITQSPKYLFRKEGQNVTLSCEQNLNHDAMYWYRQDPGQGLRLIYYSQIVNDFQKGDIAEGYSVSREKKESFPLTVTSAQKNPTAFYLCASSLTGFSTDTQYFGPGTRLTVL.

The gene calls are TRBV19 and TRBJ2-7, with 9 bases fitting TRBD1. CDR1 is LNHDA, CDR2 SQIVND, per germline (reference sequence). V gave up 2 bases and J gave up 3 bases; unmatched junction bases: 11. The CDR3 is 17 residues long. The CDR3 reads CASSILRDREPFYEQYF. CDR3 nucleotides: TGTGCCAGTAGTATACTCCGGGACAGGGAACCCTTCTACGAGCAGTACTTC.

The V call is TRBV6-5, the J call TRBJ2-1; 7 bases align to TRBD2. CDR3 length: 13 amino acids. Looked up from germline, CDR1 is MNHEY and CDR2 is SVGAGI. Unmatched junction bases numbered 4, after V lost 5 bases and J lost 6 bases. CDR3 nucleotides: TGTGCCAGCAGTCGGACTAGTCCCAATGAGCAGTTCTTC. Protein: CASSRTSPNEQFF.